Below are 21 T cell receptor beta chains sequenced from a single sample in a study of blood T cell repertoires in COVID-19 (TCRdb year 2020). Libraries came from the immunoSEQ multiplex PCR assay. TCRdb took this table from immuneACCESS and kept in-frame rearrangements with V and J called. Such tables lack part of the clones; where checked against another copy, unresolved V genes explain under half of the gap, and the rest is unexplained. A total of about 250,000 clones appear in this sample, 85% to 90% of them only once. Under 2% of the sample goes to the ten largest clones. The sample comprised PBMCs or T cells enriched from blood (not recorded which). Source of these receptors: a man aged 40-50 years who had recovered from COVID-19.

The chain links TRBV3-1 (or the pseudogene TRBV3-2) to TRBJ2-3; the D gene is possibly TRBD1 (6 bases). The germline V and J ends were trimmed by 5 bases and 1 base, with 13 bases remaining between them. The CDR3 loop spans 15 amino acids. Germline-derived CDR1 and CDR2 are LGHDT and YNNKEL (reference sequence). CDR3 DNA sequence: TGTGCCAGCAGCTATACAGGGAGCGGCACAGATACGCAGTATTTT. This encodes CASSYTGSGTDTQYF.

This chain uses TRBV7-3 with TRBJ2-3; D gene ambiguous. There are 14 residues in the CDR3. V was clipped by 3 bases and J by 2 bases, with 9 bases between them. Per germline, CDR1 SGHTA and CDR2 FQGTGA. The chain's CDR3 is CASSLNQATDTQYF. The CDR3 region has the DNA TGTGCCAGCAGCTTGAACCAGGCCACAGATACGCAGTATTTT.

The rearrangement joins TRBV11-3 to TRBJ2-1; 11 nucleotides agree with TRBD2. With 5 bases clipped from V and 7 bases from J, the junction kept 7 bases outside the gene matches. CDR1 is SGHNT and CDR2 is YENEEA in the germline V gene. The CDR3 runs to 15 residues. The CDR3, as DNA: TGTGCCAGCAGCACCGGACTAGCGGGCAAAAATGAGCAGTTCTTC. Amino acid sequence: CASSTGLAGKNEQFF.

The chain joins TRBV24-1 to TRBJ2-4; TRBD1 matches at 10 bases. Per germline, CDR1 KGHDR and CDR2 SFDVKD. Trimming took 5 bases from V and 2 from J; bases not matched to a gene: 14. This CDR3 contains 19 residues. DNA for the CDR3: TGTGCCACCAGTGTATTTGCCGGGACAGGGGCGGGGTCCAAAAACATTCAGTACTTC. The encoded protein is CATSVFAGTGAGSKNIQYF.

J is TRBJ1-5 and V is TRBV30; D is unresolved. The CDR3 sequence is 13 residues long. V lost 2 bases and J lost 6, with 11 bases in between. Germline CDR1 GTSNPN, CDR2 SVGIG (reference sequence). DNA for the CDR3: TGTGCCTGGAGTAAGGGAGGGCTTCAGCCCCAGCATTTT. Translated: CAWSKGGLQPQHF.

The chain recombines TRBV19 with TRBJ2-1; a weak D match, TRBD2 (5 bases). CDR1 is LNHDA, CDR2 SQIVND, per germline (reference sequence). This CDR3 has 14 amino acids. Trimming pared 5 bases from V and 6 bases from J, leaving 14 bases between. The CDR3 loop reads CASSPKLEFNEQFF. CDR3 nucleotides: TGTGCCAGTAGTCCCAAACTAGAATTCAATGAGCAGTTCTTC.

The chain couples TRBV21-1 to TRBJ1-2; the D segment call TRBD1 is taken from the table without a DNA check. TRBV21-1 is marked as a pseudogene. This CDR3 is 17 amino acids long. CDR3 DNA sequence: TGTGCCAGCAGCCGTAGGGGACAGGGGGTTGCTAACTATGGCTACACCTTC. The encoded protein is CASSRRGQGVANYGYTF.

The chain joins TRBV7-2 to TRBJ1-2; TRBD1 might be the D (6 bases). The ends were cut back, 5 bases at V and 0 bases at J, with 10 bases in the middle. Germline V gene data show CDR1 as SGHTA and CDR2 as FQGNSA. The CDR3 is 14 residues long. The chain's CDR3 is CASSDAGANYGYTF. In nucleotides, the CDR3 is TGTGCCAGCAGCGACGCAGGGGCTAACTATGGCTACACCTTC.

The rearrangement links TRBV6-5 to TRBJ2-3; the match to TRBD2 covers 8 bases. The CDR3 consists of 15 residues. The V and J ends lost 2 bases and 4 bases, in that order; junction bases with no gene match: 5. In germline, CDR1 is MNHEY, CDR2 SVGAGI. The chain's CDR3 is CASSYPGGGSDTQYF. Here the CDR3 DNA reads TGTGCCAGCAGTTACCCCGGGGGGGGATCAGATACGCAGTATTTT.

The chain joins TRBV6-5 to TRBJ1-1; D is undetermined. Trimming removed 4 bases at V and 4 bases at J, with 10 bases between. The germline V gene encodes CDR1 MNHEY and CDR2 SVGAGI. CDR3 length equals 13 residues. CDR3 loop: CASSLRLATEAFF. CDR3 in DNA: TGTGCCAGCAGTTTAAGACTTGCCACTGAAGCTTTCTTT.

The chain is built from TRBV25-1 and TRBJ2-1; TRBD2 aligns across 11 bases. Germline V gives CDR1 MGHDK, CDR2 SYGVNS. V lost 0 bases to trimming and J lost 8 bases; unmatched junction nucleotides: 3. The CDR3 is made up of 15 amino acids. CDR3 nucleotide sequence: TGTGCCAGCAGTGAATATAGCGGGGGGGAGGATGAGCAGTTCTTC. This gives the protein CASSEYSGGEDEQFF.

V usage is TRBV11-2 and J usage is TRBJ2-7, with D maybe TRBD1 (6 bases). Deletions cut 0 bases from V and 0 bases from J, with 9 bases between. This CDR3 region has 15 residues. Germline CDR1 and CDR2: SGHAT and FQNNGV. The chain's CDR3 is CASSLDDRSSYEQYF. CDR3 bases: TGTGCCAGCAGCTTAGATGACAGGTCCTCCTACGAGCAGTACTTC.

The gene calls are TRBV6-5 and TRBJ2-7, with no clear D. This CDR3 is built from 14 residues. The ends were cut back, 6 bases at V and 3 bases at J, with 15 bases in the middle. The germline gives CDR1 MNHEY, CDR2 SVGAGI. DNA for the CDR3: TGTGCCAGCAGCCTTCATGACTTATTCTACGAGCAGTACTTC. It translates to CASSLHDLFYEQYF.

The chain combines TRBV2 with TRBJ1-2; TRBD1 is a possible D gene (5 bases). Germline CDR1 reads SNHLY; CDR2 reads FYNNEI. Trimming left V 9 bases short and J 4 bases short, with 9 bases between. The CDR3 contains 11 residues. The CDR3 is CASGGSYGYTF. The CDR3 DNA is TGTGCCAGTGGGGGGAGCTATGGCTACACCTTC.

The chain carries TRBV14 and TRBJ2-5, with D unresolved. Trimming shortened V by 0 bases and J by 5 bases, and 22 bases separated the two germline ends. This CDR3 is built from 18 residues. The germline CDR1 and CDR2 sequences are SGHDN and FVKESK. This CDR3 is CASSQDPSGRNRRETQYF. CDR3 sequence (DNA): TGTGCCAGCAGCCAAGATCCTAGTGGCCGTAATCGTCGGGAGACCCAGTACTTC.

The chain uses TRBV27 and TRBJ1-6; no clear D gene. The CDR3 length is 12 residues. Deletions cut 3 bases from V and 7 bases from J, with 4 bases between. CDR1 and CDR2 from the germline V gene are MNHEY and SMNVEV (reference sequence). CDR3 DNA: TGTGCCAGCAGTTTTCCAAATTCACCCCTCCACTTT. Translated, it gives CASSFPNSPLHF.

The rearrangement joins TRBV5-1 to TRBJ1-1, with a possible D match to TRBD1 (5 bases). The V and J ends lost 3 bases and 2 bases respectively, with 14 bases between them. Germline CDR1 SGHRS, CDR2 YFSETQ. CDR3 length: 15 amino acids. In DNA form, the CDR3 reads TGCGCCAGCAGCTCGGGGGGACGGATTAACACTGAAGCTTTCTTT. This gives the protein CASSSGGRINTEAFF.

J is TRBJ1-3 and V is TRBV7-6; TRBD1 agrees at 10 bases. Germline V CDR1 and CDR2: SGHVS, FNYEAQ. CDR3 length: 16 amino acids. The V segment lost 5 bases and the J segment 2 bases; nucleotides outside the gene matches: 6. The CDR3 loop is CASSRDRGSTGNTIYF. CDR3 DNA sequence: TGTGCCAGCAGCAGGGACAGGGGCAGTACTGGAAACACCATATATTTT.

The chain combines TRBV30 with TRBJ1-5, with D unclear. Trimming took 2 bases from V and 0 from J, leaving 5 bases between them. The V gene's germline CDR1 is GTSNPN and CDR2 SVGIG (reference sequence). The CDR3 runs 13 residues. Here the CDR3 reads CAWSRSSNQPQHF. CDR3 bases: TGTGCCTGGAGTCGTTCTAGCAATCAGCCCCAGCATTTT.

This rearrangement joins TRBV27 to TRBJ2-7, with D maybe TRBD1 (6 bases). V was trimmed by 2 bases and J by 3 bases, leaving 11 bases between them. The CDR3 contains 14 residues. The germline gives CDR1 MNHEY, CDR2 SMNVEV (reference sequence). The CDR3 here is CASSLPGTIYEQYF. DNA of the CDR3: TGTGCCAGCAGTTTACCTGGGACAATCTACGAGCAGTACTTC.

This chain links TRBV6-2 or TRBV6-3 with TRBJ1-1; tentatively, D is TRBD1 (6 bases). CDR3 size: 14 residues. Germline CDR1 MNHEY, CDR2 SVGEGT. The V gene lost 4 bases and the J gene lost 3 bases, with 12 bases spanning the gap. The CDR3, as DNA: TGTGCCAGCAGTTCCCCACAGGGATACACTGAAGCTTTCTTT. Translated, it gives CASSSPQGYTEAFF.